This T cell receptor beta chain was obtained from a study of blood T cell repertoires in COVID-19. This CDR3 is 15 amino acids long. Trimming shortened V by 2 bases and J by 3 bases, and 15 bases separated the two germline ends. CDR1 SGHKS and CDR2 YYEKEE come from the germline V gene (reference sequence). Clones were sequenced by immunoSEQ multiplex PCR, and TCRdb holds only the in-frame ones, with some missing. The data hold 300,000 to 400,000 clones, with approximately 89% observed a single time. The chain uses TRBV5-5 and TRBJ2-7, with D hard to call. Sequenced: peripheral blood. This clonotype was obtained from a woman between 50 and 59 years old who had recovered from COVID-19. The CDR3 reads CASSFFPGSNYEQYF. The CDR3 DNA sequence: TGTGCCAGCAGCTTCTTCCCGGGTTCGAACTACGAGCAGTACTTC. Variable domain in full (rest from reference TRBV5-5 and TRBJ2-7): DAGVTQSPTHLIKTRGQQVTLRCSPISGHKSVSWYQQVLGQGPQFIFQYYEKEERGRGNFPDRFSARQFPNYSSELNVNALLLGDSALYLCASSFFPGSNYEQYFGPGTRLTVT.